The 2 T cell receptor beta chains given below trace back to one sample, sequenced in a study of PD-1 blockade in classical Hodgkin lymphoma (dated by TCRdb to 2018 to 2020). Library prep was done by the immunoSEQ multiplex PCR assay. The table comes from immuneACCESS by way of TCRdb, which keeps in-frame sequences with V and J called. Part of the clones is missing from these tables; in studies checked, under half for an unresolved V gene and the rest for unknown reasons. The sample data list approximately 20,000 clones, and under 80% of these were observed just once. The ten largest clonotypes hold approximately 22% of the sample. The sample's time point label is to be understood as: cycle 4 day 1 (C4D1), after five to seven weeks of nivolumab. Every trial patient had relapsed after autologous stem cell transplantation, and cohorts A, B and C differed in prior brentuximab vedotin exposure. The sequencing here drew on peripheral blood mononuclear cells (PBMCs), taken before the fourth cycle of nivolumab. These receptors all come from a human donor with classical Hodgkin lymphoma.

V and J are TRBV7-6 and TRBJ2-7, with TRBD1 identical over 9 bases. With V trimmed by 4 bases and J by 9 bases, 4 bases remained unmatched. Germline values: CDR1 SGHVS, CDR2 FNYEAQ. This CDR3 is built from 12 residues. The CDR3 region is CASSSGTGRQYF. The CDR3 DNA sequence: TGTGCCAGCAGCTCTGGGACAGGGAGGCAGTACTTC.

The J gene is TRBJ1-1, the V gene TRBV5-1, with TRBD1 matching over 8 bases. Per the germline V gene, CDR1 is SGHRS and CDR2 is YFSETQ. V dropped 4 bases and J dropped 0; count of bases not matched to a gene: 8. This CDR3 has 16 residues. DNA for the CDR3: TGCGCCAGCAGCCCTAGACAGGGGATAATGAACACTGAAGCTTTCTTT. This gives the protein CASSPRQGIMNTEAFF.